The TCR beta chain described here comes from a study of blood T cell repertoires in COVID-19. Study context: COVID-19 samples, acute and convalescent, were from the United States, Italy and Spain.

Produced via immunoSEQ multiplex PCR; TCRdb's table is partial and in-frame only. Seen here are about 220,000 clones, 80% to 90% observed once, and the top ten hold approximately 3.8%. The CDR3 consists of 15 residues. Trimming removed 6 bases at V and 0 bases at J, with 14 bases between. Germline lookup yields CDR1 MNHEY and CDR2 SMNVEV (reference sequence). The study recruited people aged roughly 18 to 95 years across approximately 24 US areas. V gene TRBV27 combines with J gene TRBJ1-1, with D unresolved. The origin of this receptor is a woman in her late teens or twenties in a cohort exposed to, infected with or recovered from COVID-19 (not recorded which). Sequencing was carried out using PBMCs or T cells enriched from blood (not recorded which). The CDR3 sequence: CASRSMGSMNTEAFF. For the CDR3, the DNA is TGTGCCAGCAGGTCAATGGGGAGCATGAACACTGAAGCTTTCTTT.